The next 20 T cell receptor beta chains were all read from a single sample in a study of response to subunit inactivated influenza vaccine (dated 2018 in TCRdb). Library preparation employed RT-PCR. Sequencing took place on an Illumina HiSeq 2500. TCRdb ran its own pipeline on the public reads, namely fastp trimming at Q25 and MiXCR clone calling, and kept in-frame beta chains. Rows with a matching CDR3 protein are joined into one entry that keeps the most common DNA and genes. Recorded for this sample are 490,000 or so distinct CDR3 sequences; approximately 7.6% of them occurred a single time. 13% of the sample lies in the top ten. Specimen: PBMCs from blood, collected around 25 months after vaccination. The receptors derive from a man in his fifties or sixties who received an inactivated influenza vaccine. Donor details come from another sample of the same person, matched by shared clones.

The V and J genes are TRBV4-1 and TRBJ1-2, with a possible D match to TRBD1 (5 bases). V shed 4 bases and J shed 1 base, with 13 bases lying between them. From germline, CDR1 is MGHRA and CDR2 YSYEKL. The length of the CDR3 is 15 residues. CDR3: CASSPETVSNYGYTF. In nucleotides, the CDR3 is TGCGCCAGCAGCCCGGAGACAGTCAGTAACTATGGCTACACCTTC.

This clonotype has just a few counts. The chain combines TRBV6-5 with TRBJ2-1; D unclear. The CDR3 extends over 15 amino acids. Germline V lookup: CDR1 MNHEY, CDR2 SVGAGI. Deletions cut 0 bases from V and 5 bases from J, with 11 bases between. The CDR3 region has the DNA TGTGCCAGCAGTTACTCGAGCACCATCGACAATGAGCAGTTCTTC. Amino acids: CASSYSSTIDNEQFF.

The V and J genes are TRBV5-1 and TRBJ1-2; no clear D. This CDR3 region has 14 residues. Germline CDR1 is SGHRS and CDR2 is YFSETQ. V dropped 2 bases and J dropped 4 bases, with 12 bases sitting between them. CDR3 in DNA: TGCGCCAGCAGCTTTAGCCGGTCGAGCTATGGCTACACCTTC. Encoded protein: CASSFSRSSYGYTF. Combining the CDR3 with reference TRBV5-1 and TRBJ1-2 gives the whole variable domain KAGVTQTPRYLIKTRGQQVTLSCSPISGHRSVSWYQQTPGQGLQFLFEYFSETQRNKGNFPGRFSGRQFSNSRSEMNVSTLELGDSALYLCASSFSRSSYGYTFGSGTRLTVV.

The genes are TRBV7-6 and TRBJ2-1; 11 bases are shared with TRBD2. Germline CDR1 reads SGHVS; CDR2 reads FNYEAQ. The CDR3 contains 17 residues. Trimming at V came to 1 base and at J to 6 bases, leaving 8 bases not matched to a gene. CDR3 sequence (DNA): TGTGCCAGCAGCTTAGTGGCTAGCGGGGGGAGTTTCAATGAGCAGTTCTTC. Protein: CASSLVASGGSFNEQFF.

This clonotype was picked up a small number of times. The J gene is TRBJ2-2, the V gene TRBV14; D possibly corresponds to TRBD1 (6 bases). This CDR3 comprises 13 residues. V shed 4 bases and J shed 7 bases, with 10 bases lying between them. Germline loops: CDR1 SGHDN, CDR2 FVKESK. CDR3: CASSPQGNGELFF. DNA of the CDR3: TGTGCCAGCAGCCCACAGGGCAACGGGGAGCTGTTTTTT.

This chain joins TRBV7-2 and TRBJ2-3; D possibly uses TRBD1 or TRBD2 (6 bases each). Germline CDR1 SGHTA, CDR2 FQGNSA. V was shortened by 0 bases and J by 6 bases, with 19 bases between the two germline ends. The CDR3 loop spans 17 amino acids. The CDR3: CASSLAGGVRGRDTQYF. The DNA of the CDR3 is TGTGCCAGCAGCTTAGCCGGGGGAGTTCGGGGGCGTGATACGCAGTATTTT.

This rearrangement joins TRBV24-1 to TRBJ2-5, with D tentatively TRBD1 or TRBD2 (6 bases each). Germline values: CDR1 KGHDR, CDR2 SFDVKD. V was cut by 4 bases and J by 0 bases, with 14 bases left in between. This CDR3 spans 16 amino acids. CDR3 loop: CATSEPGGRDQETQYF. In DNA, the CDR3 is TGTGCCACCAGTGAGCCCGGGGGCAGGGACCAAGAGACCCAGTACTTC.

This clonotype was seen many times. The V call is TRBV28, the J call TRBJ2-5; TRBD1 agrees at 7 bases. The CDR3 totals 15 residues. Germline CDR1 reads MDHEN; CDR2 reads SYDVKM. The trim removed 2 bases at V and 2 bases at J, leaving 5 bases unmatched. CDR3 DNA sequence: TGTGCCAGCAGTTTAATCGGCAGGGGGCAAGAGACCCAGTACTTC. Protein sequence: CASSLIGRGQETQYF.

The CDR3, as DNA: TGTGCCAGCAGCTTAGCGCTCGGGGCGCGAGGCTACACCTTC. Amino acids: CASSLALGARGYTF. The chain is built from TRBV7-2 and TRBJ1-2; possible D gene TRBD1, 5 bases. Per germline, CDR1 SGHTA and CDR2 FQGNSA. Trimming took 0 bases from V and 8 from J, leaving 13 bases between them. The CDR3 is 14 amino acids. The whole variable domain, filled in from reference TRBV7-2 and TRBJ1-2, reads GAGVSQSPSNKVTEKGKDVELRCDPISGHTALYWYRQSLGQGLEFLIYFQGNSAPDKSGLPSDRFSAERTGGSVSTLTIQRTQQEDSAVYLCASSLALGARGYTFGSGTRLTVV.

This chain links TRBV4-2 with TRBJ1-5; D call uncertain. CDR3 length: 18 residues. The germline CDR1 and CDR2 sequences are LGHNA and YNFKEQ. V was cut by 0 bases and J by 3 bases, with 18 bases left in between. The CDR3 is CASSQDSFRGSNNQPQHF. The CDR3 bases are TGTGCCAGCAGCCAAGATAGTTTCCGGGGAAGCAACAATCAGCCCCAGCATTTT.

This clonotype was seen a few times. The rearrangement uses TRBV20-1 and TRBJ2-3; TRBD2 matches at 10 bases. Germline-derived CDR1 and CDR2 are DFQATT and SNEGSKA (reference sequence). Losses at the gene ends were 6 bases for V and 5 bases for J; bases not matched to a gene: 5. CDR3 length: 13 residues. For the CDR3, the DNA is TGCAGTGCCCTTCGACTAGCGGGAGATACGCAGTATTTT. Translated: CSALRLAGDTQYF.

This clonotype was seen more than once but under ten times. The V and J genes are TRBV9 and TRBJ1-2; no definite D call. CDR3 length: 14 residues. Trimming removed 0 bases at V and 7 bases at J, with 13 bases between. Per the germline V gene, CDR1 is SGDLS and CDR2 is YYNGEE. In DNA form, the CDR3 reads TGTGCCAGCAGCGTAGGGACGGCGGAGGGTGGCTACACCTTC. It yields the protein CASSVGTAEGGYTF.

This clonotype was detected a few times. The chain uses TRBV20-1 and TRBJ2-1; D is undetermined. The CDR3 loop spans 14 amino acids. Germline CDR1 and CDR2: DFQATT and SNEGSKA (reference sequence). Trimming took 2 bases from V and 0 from J, leaving 8 bases between them. The DNA for the CDR3 is TGCAGTGCTAGAACCCCCCCCTCCTACAATGAGCAGTTCTTC. It yields the protein CSARTPPSYNEQFF.

CDR3: CASSLGQGRYGYTF. CDR3 nucleotide sequence: TGTGCCAGCAGCTTGGGACAGGGGCGCTATGGCTACACCTTC. The rearrangement joins TRBV7-2 to TRBJ1-2, with TRBD1 identical over 10 bases. V lost 3 bases and J lost 4; bases outside the gene matches: 2. The CDR3 is made up of 14 amino acids. Germline V gives CDR1 SGHTA, CDR2 FQGNSA.

This clonotype appeared many times. The chain carries TRBV5-1 and TRBJ2-7; D might be TRBD2 (6 bases). CDR3 length: 14 residues. Between the trimmed V and J ends, which lost 2 bases and 6 bases, there was a span of 15 bases. CDR1 SGHRS and CDR2 YFSETQ come from the germline V gene. The CDR3 coding sequence is TGCGCCAGCAGCTTAGGGAGGCCGGGCTCCGAGCAGTACTTC. The encoded protein is CASSLGRPGSEQYF. The entire variable domain, with the rest obtained from reference TRBV5-1 and TRBJ2-7, is as follows: KAGVTQTPRYLIKTRGQQVTLSCSPISGHRSVSWYQQTPGQGLQFLFEYFSETQRNKGNFPGRFSGRQFSNSRSEMNVSTLELGDSALYLCASSLGRPGSEQYFGPGTRLTVT.

This clonotype appeared a few times. V usage is TRBV20-1 and J usage is TRBJ2-7; TRBD1 matches 9 bases. CDR3 length equals 14 residues. Germline CDR1 is DFQATT and CDR2 is SNEGSKA (reference sequence). The J segment lost 2 bases and the V segment lost 5 bases, leaving 7 bases of the junction unmatched. As DNA, the CDR3 is TGCAGTGCTCTCCCGGACAGGGGTACCTACGAGCAGTACTTC. Its translation is CSALPDRGTYEQYF.

This clonotype came up many times. The chain uses TRBV5-6 and TRBJ2-7, with TRBD2 as a possible D gene (5 bases). The germline V gene encodes CDR1 SGHDT and CDR2 YYEEEE. V dropped 2 bases and J dropped 6 bases, with 9 bases sitting between them. The CDR3 totals 12 residues. This chain's CDR3 is CASSLRGREQYF. The CDR3 DNA is TGTGCCAGCAGCTTAAGAGGGCGCGAGCAGTACTTC.

This clonotype was detected a few times. This sequence joins TRBV7-8 and TRBJ1-1, with unresolved D. Per germline, CDR1 SGHVS and CDR2 FQNEAQ. This CDR3 contains 13 residues. Trimming removed 4 bases from V and 8 bases from J, with 14 bases in between. CDR3 sequence reads: CASSSRRPSEAFF. The CDR3 nucleotides are TGTGCCAGCAGCTCCCGCAGACCTAGCGAAGCTTTCTTT.

This clonotype was recorded at least ten times. The chain joins TRBV10-3 to TRBJ2-2, with TRBD1 as a possible D gene (6 bases). The ends were cut back, 6 bases at V and 1 base at J, with 9 bases in the middle. Per the germline V gene, CDR1 is ENHRY and CDR2 is SYGVKD. CDR3 size: 14 residues. In DNA, the CDR3 is TGTGCCATCAGCCGACAGGAGAACACCGGGGAGCTGTTTTTT. Translation: CAISRQENTGELFF.

The chain carries TRBV29-1 and TRBJ1-1; no firm D call. CDR3 length: 13 residues. The V gene's germline CDR1 is SQVTM and CDR2 ANQGSEA. The V end lost 3 bases, the J end lost 1 base, and 9 bases lay between the germline ends. The CDR3 nucleotides read TGCAGCGTTGAGGGCAGAGCGAACACTGAAGCTTTCTTT. Its protein product is CSVEGRANTEAFF. The whole variable domain, filled in from reference TRBV29-1 and TRBJ1-1, reads SAVISQKPSRDICQRGTSLTIQCQVDSQVTMMFWYRQQPGQSLTLIATANQGSEATYESGFVIDKFPISRPNLTFSTLTVSNMSPEDSSIYLCSVEGRANTEAFFGQGTRLTVV.